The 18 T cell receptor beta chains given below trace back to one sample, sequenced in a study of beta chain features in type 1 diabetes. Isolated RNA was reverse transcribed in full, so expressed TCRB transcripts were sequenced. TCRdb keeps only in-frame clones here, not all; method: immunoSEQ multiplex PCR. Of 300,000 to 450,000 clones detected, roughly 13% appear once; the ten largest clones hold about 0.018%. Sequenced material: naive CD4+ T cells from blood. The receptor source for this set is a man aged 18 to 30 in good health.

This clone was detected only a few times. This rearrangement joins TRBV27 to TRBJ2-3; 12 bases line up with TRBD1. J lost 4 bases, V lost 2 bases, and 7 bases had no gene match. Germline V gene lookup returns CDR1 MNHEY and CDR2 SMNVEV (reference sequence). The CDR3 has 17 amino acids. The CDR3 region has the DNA TGTGCCAGCAGTTTACCTACGGGACAGGGGGCAGCAGATACGCAGTATTTT. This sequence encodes CASSLPTGQGAADTQYF.

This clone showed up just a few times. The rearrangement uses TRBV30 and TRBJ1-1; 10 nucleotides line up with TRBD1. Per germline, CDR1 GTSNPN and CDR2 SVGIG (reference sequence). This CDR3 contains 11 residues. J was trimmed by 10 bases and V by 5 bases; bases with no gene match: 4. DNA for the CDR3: TGTGCCTGGGACGGGACAGGGGTAGCTTTCTTT. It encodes CAWDGTGVAFF.

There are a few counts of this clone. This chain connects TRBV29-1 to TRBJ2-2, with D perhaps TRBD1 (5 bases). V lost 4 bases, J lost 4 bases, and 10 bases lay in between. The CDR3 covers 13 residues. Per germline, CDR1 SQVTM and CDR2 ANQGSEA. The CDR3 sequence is CSVVTRVTGELFF. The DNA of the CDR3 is TGCAGCGTTGTTACCAGGGTCACCGGGGAGCTGTTTTTT.

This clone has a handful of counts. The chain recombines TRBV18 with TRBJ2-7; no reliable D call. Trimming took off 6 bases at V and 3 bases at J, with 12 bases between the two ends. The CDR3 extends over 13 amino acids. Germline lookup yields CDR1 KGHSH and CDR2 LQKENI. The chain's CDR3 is CASSEVQVYEQYF. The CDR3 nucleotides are TGTGCCAGCTCCGAAGTGCAGGTCTACGAGCAGTACTTC.

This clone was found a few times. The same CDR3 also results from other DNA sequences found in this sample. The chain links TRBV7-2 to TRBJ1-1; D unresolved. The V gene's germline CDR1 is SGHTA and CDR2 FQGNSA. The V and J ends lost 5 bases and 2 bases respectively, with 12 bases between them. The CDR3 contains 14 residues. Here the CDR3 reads CASSPRTGNTEAFF. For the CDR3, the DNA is TGTGCCAGCAGCCCAAGAACGGGAAACACTGAAGCTTTCTTT.

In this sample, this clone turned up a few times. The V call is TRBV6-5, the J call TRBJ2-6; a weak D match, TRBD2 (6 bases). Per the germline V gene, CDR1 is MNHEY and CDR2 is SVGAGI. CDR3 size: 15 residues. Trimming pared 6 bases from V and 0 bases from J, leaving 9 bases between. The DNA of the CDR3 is TGTGCCAGCAGCTATAGCGGCTCTGGGGCCAACGTCCTGACTTTC. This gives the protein CASSYSGSGANVLTF.

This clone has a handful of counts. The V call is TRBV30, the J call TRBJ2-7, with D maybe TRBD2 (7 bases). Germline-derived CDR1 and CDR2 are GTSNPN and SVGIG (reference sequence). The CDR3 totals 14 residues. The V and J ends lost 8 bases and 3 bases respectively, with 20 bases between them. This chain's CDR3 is CALRIGGVLYEQYF. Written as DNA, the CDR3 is TGTGCCCTCAGGATAGGGGGGGTCCTCTACGAGCAGTACTTC.

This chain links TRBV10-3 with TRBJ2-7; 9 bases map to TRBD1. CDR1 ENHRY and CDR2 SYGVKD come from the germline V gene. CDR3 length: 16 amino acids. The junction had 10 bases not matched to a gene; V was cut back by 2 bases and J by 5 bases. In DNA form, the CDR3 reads TGTGCCATCAGTGAGCCGGGACAGGGATTTAGCCACGAGCAGTACTTC. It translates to CAISEPGQGFSHEQYF.

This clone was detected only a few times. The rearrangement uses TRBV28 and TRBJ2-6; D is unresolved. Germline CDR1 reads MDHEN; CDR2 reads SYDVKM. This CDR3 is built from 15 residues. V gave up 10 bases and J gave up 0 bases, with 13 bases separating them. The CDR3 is CAIRQGSSGANVLTF. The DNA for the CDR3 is TGTGCCATTCGACAAGGAAGCTCTGGGGCCAACGTCCTGACTTTC.

The CDR3 loop is CAWSDRILYGYTF. CDR3 DNA sequence: TGTGCCTGGAGCGACAGGATACTCTATGGCTACACCTTC. The genes are TRBV30 and TRBJ1-2; possible D gene TRBD1, 6 bases. The ends were cut back, 3 bases at V and 4 bases at J, with 12 bases in the middle. Germline CDR1 is GTSNPN and CDR2 is SVGIG (reference sequence). The CDR3 has 13 amino acids.

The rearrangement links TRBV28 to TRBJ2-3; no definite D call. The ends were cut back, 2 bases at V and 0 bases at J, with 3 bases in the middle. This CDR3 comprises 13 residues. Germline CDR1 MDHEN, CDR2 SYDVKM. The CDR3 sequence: CASSLRSTDTQYF. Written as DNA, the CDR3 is TGTGCCAGCAGTTTACGTAGCACAGATACGCAGTATTTT.

The CDR3 spells CASTIDKTGELFF. The CDR3 DNA reads TGCGCCAGCACCATAGACAAAACCGGGGAGCTGTTTTTT. The chain joins TRBV5-1 to TRBJ2-2; D uncertain. V was trimmed by 6 bases and J by 5 bases, leaving 11 bases between them. Germline CDR1 and CDR2: SGHRS and YFSETQ. The CDR3 runs to 13 residues.

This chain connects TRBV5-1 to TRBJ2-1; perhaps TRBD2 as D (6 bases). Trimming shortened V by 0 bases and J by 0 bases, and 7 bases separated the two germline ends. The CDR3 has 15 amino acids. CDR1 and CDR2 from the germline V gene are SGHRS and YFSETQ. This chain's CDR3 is CASSLGRDSYNEQFF. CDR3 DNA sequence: TGCGCCAGCAGCTTGGGGCGGGACTCCTACAATGAGCAGTTCTTC.

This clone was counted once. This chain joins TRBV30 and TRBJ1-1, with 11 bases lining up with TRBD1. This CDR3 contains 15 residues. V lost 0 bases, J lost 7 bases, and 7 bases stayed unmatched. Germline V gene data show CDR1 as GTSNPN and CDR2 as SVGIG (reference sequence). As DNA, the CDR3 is TGTGCCTGGAGTGTAATCGGGACAGGGGGGAATGAAGCTTTCTTT. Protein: CAWSVIGTGGNEAFF.

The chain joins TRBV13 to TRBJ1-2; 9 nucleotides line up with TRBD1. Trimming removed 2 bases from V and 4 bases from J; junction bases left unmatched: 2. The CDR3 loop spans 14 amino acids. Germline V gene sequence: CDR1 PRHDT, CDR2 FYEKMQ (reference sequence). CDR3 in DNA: TGTGCCAGCAGCTTAAGGGACAGGGCCTATGGCTACACCTTC. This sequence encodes CASSLRDRAYGYTF.

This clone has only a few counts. This CDR3 reads CASRRTGNYEQYF. The CDR3 DNA reads TGTGCCAGCAGGAGGACAGGGAACTACGAGCAGTACTTC. The V and J genes are TRBV28 and TRBJ2-5, with 8 positions matching TRBD1. The J call may be mistaken, given a closer DNA end match to TRBJ2-7. CDR1 and CDR2 from the germline V gene are MDHEN and SYDVKM. The CDR3 length is 13 residues.

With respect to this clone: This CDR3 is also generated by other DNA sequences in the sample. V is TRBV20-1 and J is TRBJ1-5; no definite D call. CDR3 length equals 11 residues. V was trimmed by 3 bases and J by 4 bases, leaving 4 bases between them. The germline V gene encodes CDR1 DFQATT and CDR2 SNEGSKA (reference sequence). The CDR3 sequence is CSASGNQPQHF. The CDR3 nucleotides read TGCAGTGCTAGCGGGAATCAGCCCCAGCATTTT.

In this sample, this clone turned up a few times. The CDR3 DNA is TGTGCCAGCAGTACGGGACAGCCCCAAGAGACCCAGTACTTC. Its translation: CASSTGQPQETQYF. The V gene is TRBV28, the J gene TRBJ2-5; TRBD1 aligns across 7 bases. Germline CDR1 is MDHEN and CDR2 is SYDVKM. The CDR3 totals 14 residues. After removal of 5 bases from V and 1 base from J, the junction contained 4 bases not matched to a gene.